These 20 T cell receptor beta chains came from one sample sequenced in a study of T cell repertoires and HLA-DP antigens. Generated by immunoSEQ multiplex PCR, the TCRdb table keeps only in-frame clones and is missing some. Seen here are over 100,000 clones, approximately 92% observed once, and the top ten hold about 0.27%. No antigen has been assigned to these receptors. The sequencing input was CD4+ T cells from PBMCs. These receptors came from a woman between 18 and 29 years old in good health and CMV-seronegative.

The chain has TRBV6-1 and TRBJ1-2; no definite D call. Germline CDR1 and CDR2: MNHNS and SASEGT. V lost 4 bases, J lost 0 bases, and 12 bases lay in between. The CDR3 runs to 15 residues. The CDR3 here is CASSAADGTNYGYTF. The CDR3 nucleotides read TGTGCCAGCAGTGCGGCGGACGGAACTAACTATGGCTACACCTTC.

The chain recombines TRBV5-4 with TRBJ1-1; unclear D gene. Germline CDR1 and CDR2: SGHNT and YYREEE (reference sequence). With 5 bases removed from V and 2 bases from J, the gap between germline ends came to 4 bases. The CDR3 spans 11 residues. The chain's CDR3 is CASSRNTEAFF. For the CDR3, the DNA is TGTGCCAGCAGTCGCAACACTGAAGCTTTCTTT.

The CDR3 DNA sequence: TGTGCCAGCAGCTTACAGGGGGGTGGTGAAAAACTGTTTTTT. It codes for CASSLQGGGEKLFF. The V and J genes are TRBV7-2 and TRBJ1-4; TRBD1 aligns across 7 bases. V shed 2 bases and J 7 bases; nucleotides not matched to a gene: 4. This CDR3 has 14 residues. Germline assignment: CDR1 SGHTA and CDR2 FQGNSA.

The chain recombines TRBV19 with TRBJ1-5; 9 bases agree with TRBD1. The CDR3 runs 15 residues. CDR1 and CDR2 (germline): LNHDA, SQIVND (reference sequence). The CDR3 here is CALGGDREGNQPQHF. The CDR3 coding sequence is TGTGCACTAGGGGGGGACAGGGAAGGCAATCAGCCCCAGCATTTT.

This chain links TRBV27 with TRBJ1-2, with D tentatively TRBD1 (5 bases). CDR1 is MNHEY, CDR2 SMNVEV, per germline (reference sequence). CDR3 length: 14 residues. The ends were cut back, 8 bases at V and 1 base at J, with 14 bases in the middle. CDR3 nucleotides: TGTGCCAGCGGTGACAGAAATTTTAACTATGGCTACACCTTC. Its translation is CASGDRNFNYGYTF.

The gene calls are TRBV27 and TRBJ1-2, with D hard to call. Germline CDR1 is MNHEY and CDR2 is SMNVEV (reference sequence). V was shortened by 0 bases and J by 3 bases, with 11 bases between the two germline ends. The CDR3 covers 15 residues. The CDR3 protein is CASSLSTGPDYGYTF. CDR3 coding DNA: TGTGCCAGCAGTTTATCAACGGGTCCCGACTATGGCTACACCTTC.

The chain has TRBV7-9 and TRBJ2-3; 8 nucleotides line up with TRBD1. Germline lookup yields CDR1 SEHNR and CDR2 FQNEAQ (reference sequence). The CDR3 extends over 15 amino acids. V lost 5 bases, J lost 2 bases, and 6 bases stayed unmatched. The CDR3 nucleotides read TGTGCCAGCAGCCAGGACAGGGTGACCACAGATACGCAGTATTTT. As protein: CASSQDRVTTDTQYF.

The V gene is TRBV29-1, the J gene TRBJ2-1; no reliable D call. Between the trimmed V and J ends, which lost 5 bases and 6 bases, there was a span of 14 bases. CDR3 length: 13 residues. Per the germline V gene, CDR1 is SQVTM and CDR2 is ANQGSEA. The CDR3 reads CSVRLVRSNEQFF. The CDR3 bases are TGCAGCGTTCGCTTGGTACGATCCAATGAGCAGTTCTTC.

The chain couples TRBV14 to TRBJ1-2; perhaps TRBD1 as D (5 bases). The CDR3 length is 15 residues. Trimming pared 4 bases from V and 4 bases from J, leaving 16 bases between. Looked up from germline, CDR1 is SGHDN and CDR2 is FVKESK. The CDR3, as DNA: TGTGCCAGCAGCCGTGAGGGACTCCTTTCCTATGGCTACACCTTC. This gives the protein CASSREGLLSYGYTF.

The chain recombines TRBV4-1 with TRBJ2-1, with 9 bases that match TRBD2. V trimming: 0 bases; J trimming: 9 bases; junction bases outside the gene matches: 9. The CDR3 consists of 16 residues. Germline lookup yields CDR1 MGHRA and CDR2 YSYEKL. The CDR3 reads CASSQEGGGVRGEQFF. DNA for the CDR3: TGCGCCAGCAGCCAAGAAGGCGGGGGGGTACGGGGTGAGCAGTTCTTC.

This chain joins TRBV23-1 and TRBJ2-3, with D possibly being TRBD1 (6 bases). Being an ORF, TRBV23-1 has a function that is uncertain. The length of the CDR3 is 15 residues. The V end was cut by 6 bases, the J end by 0 bases, with 13 bases between. CDR3: CASSRGDTSTDTQYF. The CDR3 bases are TGCGCCAGCAGCCGTGGGGACACCAGCACAGATACGCAGTATTTT.

The rearrangement links TRBV10-2 to TRBJ1-2; 9 nucleotides match TRBD1. Germline V gene lookup returns CDR1 WSHSY and CDR2 SAAADI. The trim removed 3 bases at V and 4 bases at J, leaving 21 bases unmatched. The CDR3 totals 20 residues. The CDR3 loop is CASSDPGGYRTGATPYGYTF. In DNA form, the CDR3 reads TGCGCCAGCAGTGACCCCGGCGGGTACCGGACAGGGGCGACCCCCTATGGCTACACCTTC.

This sequence joins TRBV7-3 and TRBJ2-4; D tentatively reads TRBD1 or TRBD2 (6 bases each). The germline V and J ends were trimmed by 5 bases and 3 bases, with 11 bases remaining between them. CDR1 is SGHTA and CDR2 is FQGTGA in the germline V gene. The CDR3 is 14 residues long. The CDR3 region has the DNA TGTGCCAGCAGCCCGGGGGACAACAAAAACATTCAGTACTTC. Its protein product is CASSPGDNKNIQYF.

This rearrangement joins TRBV6-1 to TRBJ2-5; D is possibly TRBD1 (8 bases). The CDR3 is 15 residues long. Deletions cut 3 bases from V and 5 bases from J, with 16 bases between. Germline assignment: CDR1 MNHNS and CDR2 SASEGT. This CDR3 reads CASSDRVQGGETQYF. CDR3 nucleotide sequence: TGTGCCAGCAGTGACCGCGTACAGGGGGGGGAGACCCAGTACTTC.

This clone occurred once. The chain joins TRBV2 to TRBJ1-6; D is undetermined. Deletions cut 5 bases from V and 0 bases from J, with 8 bases between. CDR3 size: 15 residues. Looked up from germline, CDR1 is SNHLY and CDR2 is FYNNEI. The DNA of the CDR3 is TGTGCCAGCAGTATGACTGACTCCTATAATTCACCCCTCCACTTT. It specifies CASSMTDSYNSPLHF.

This clone showed up just once. The J gene is TRBJ2-1, the V gene TRBV5-4, with no clear D. V lost 2 bases, J lost 2 bases, and 8 bases lay in between. Germline CDR1 reads SGHNT; CDR2 reads YYREEE (reference sequence). The CDR3 is 14 residues long. CDR3 region: CASSFASTYNEQFF. The CDR3 DNA follows: TGTGCCAGCAGCTTTGCGTCCACCTACAATGAGCAGTTCTTC.

This sequence joins TRBV4-3 and TRBJ1-2; TRBD1 aligns across 10 bases. Unmatched junction bases numbered 3, after V lost 0 bases and J lost 8 bases. The CDR3 has 14 residues. The germline CDR1 and CDR2 sequences are LGHNA and YSLEER. CDR3: CASSQDGTGVGYTF. CDR3 coding DNA: TGCGCCAGCAGCCAAGACGGGACAGGGGTCGGCTACACCTTC.

This chain joins TRBV5-1 and TRBJ2-6; TRBD1 matches at 9 bases. This CDR3 has 20 residues. Germline V gives CDR1 SGHRS, CDR2 YFSETQ. J lost 0 bases, V lost 2 bases, and 12 bases had no gene match. For the CDR3, the DNA is TGCGCCAGCAGCTTACTCCCACAGGGGGCCCAACTCTCTGGGGCCAACGTCCTGACTTTC. The encoded protein is CASSLLPQGAQLSGANVLTF.

The chain uses TRBV7-9 and TRBJ2-3; the match to TRBD2 covers 9 bases. Germline assignment: CDR1 SEHNR and CDR2 FQNEAQ (reference sequence). The ends lost 7 bases at V and 5 bases at J; junction bases unmatched: 10. This CDR3 contains 15 residues. CDR3 sequence: CASNQQGLAGDTQYF. The CDR3 bases are TGTGCCAGCAACCAGCAGGGACTAGCAGGAGATACGCAGTATTTT.

The chain combines TRBV29-1 with TRBJ2-2; D is undetermined. This CDR3 has 14 residues. Trimming took off 1 base at V and 5 bases at J, with 11 bases between the two ends. Germline CDR1 SQVTM, CDR2 ANQGSEA. CDR3 protein: CSVEVVTGTGELFF. The CDR3 coding sequence is TGCAGCGTTGAAGTTGTTACGGGTACCGGGGAGCTGTTTTTT.